This T cell receptor beta chain comes out of a study of shared clonotypes between healthy human individuals. Concerning this clone itself: The target antigen is unknown.

Clones were sequenced by immunoSEQ multiplex PCR, and TCRdb holds only the in-frame ones, with some missing. In the table there are about 1.1 million clones, more than 75% of which are singletons. Study findings and constraints: Sampling covered blood only; tissue repertoires likely differ.

Trimming left V 6 bases short and J 5 bases short, with 9 bases between. Per germline, CDR1 SQVTM and CDR2 ANQGSEA. The CDR3 is made up of 11 amino acids. Sample: memory CD4+ T cells from PBMCs. Described subset: CD45RA-negative fraction. The chain combines TRBV29-1 with TRBJ2-3; no clear D gene. The receptor was derived from a man in his late teens or twenties in good health. Some clones in this sample may be carry-over from other donors' samples. Here the CDR3 reads CSVGGGDTQYF. CDR3 DNA: TGCAGCGTAGGTGGCGGAGATACGCAGTATTTT.